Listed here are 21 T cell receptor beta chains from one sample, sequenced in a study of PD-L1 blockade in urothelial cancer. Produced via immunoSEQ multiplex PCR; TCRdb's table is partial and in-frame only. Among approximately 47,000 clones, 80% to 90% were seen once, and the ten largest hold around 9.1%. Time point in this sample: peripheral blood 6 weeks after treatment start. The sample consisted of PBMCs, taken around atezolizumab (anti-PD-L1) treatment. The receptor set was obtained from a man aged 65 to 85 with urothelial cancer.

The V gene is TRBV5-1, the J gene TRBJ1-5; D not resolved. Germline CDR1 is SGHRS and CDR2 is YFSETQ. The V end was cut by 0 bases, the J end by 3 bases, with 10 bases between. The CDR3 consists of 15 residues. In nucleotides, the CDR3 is TGCGCCAGCAGCTTGGCCCCGAGTAACAATCAGCCCCAGCATTTT. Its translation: CASSLAPSNNQPQHF.

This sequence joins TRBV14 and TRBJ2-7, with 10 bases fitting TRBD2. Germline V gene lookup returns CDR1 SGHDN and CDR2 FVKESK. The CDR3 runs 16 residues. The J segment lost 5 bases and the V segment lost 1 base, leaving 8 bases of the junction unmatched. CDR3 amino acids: CASSQALAGASHEQYF. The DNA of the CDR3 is TGTGCCAGCAGCCAAGCCCTAGCGGGAGCATCGCACGAGCAGTACTTC.

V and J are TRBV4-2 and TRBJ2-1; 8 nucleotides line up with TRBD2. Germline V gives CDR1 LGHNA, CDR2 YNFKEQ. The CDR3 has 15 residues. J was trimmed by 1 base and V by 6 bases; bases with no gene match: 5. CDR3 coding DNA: TGTGCCAGCAGGCCAGCGGGAGAGTCCTACAATGAGCAGTTCTTC. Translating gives CASRPAGESYNEQFF.

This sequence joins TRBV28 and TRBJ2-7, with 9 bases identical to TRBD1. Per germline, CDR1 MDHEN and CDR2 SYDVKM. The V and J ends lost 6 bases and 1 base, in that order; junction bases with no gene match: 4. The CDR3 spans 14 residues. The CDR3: CASRPTGGSYEQYF. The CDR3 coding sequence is TGTGCCAGCAGGCCGACAGGGGGTTCCTACGAGCAGTACTTC. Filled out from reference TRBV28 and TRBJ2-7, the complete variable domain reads DVKVTQSSRYLVKRTGEKVFLECVQDMDHENMFWYRQDPGLGLRLIYFSYDVKMKEKGDIPEGYSVSREKKERFSLILESASTNQTSMYLCASRPTGGSYEQYFGPGTRLTVT.

The CDR3 region has the DNA TGTGCCAGTAGTCCCGGTCCAGGGTCAGAGCAGTACTTC. Its protein product is CASSPGPGSEQYF. J is TRBJ2-7 and V is TRBV19; D may be TRBD1 (5 bases). Germline V gives CDR1 LNHDA, CDR2 SQIVND (reference sequence). The CDR3 consists of 13 residues. V dropped 5 bases and J dropped 7 bases, with 15 bases sitting between them.

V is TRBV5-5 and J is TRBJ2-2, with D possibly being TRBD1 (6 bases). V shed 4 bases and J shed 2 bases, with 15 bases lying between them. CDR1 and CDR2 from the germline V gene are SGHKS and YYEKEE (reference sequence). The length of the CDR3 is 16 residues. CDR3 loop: CASSTQYRENTGELFF. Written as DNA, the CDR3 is TGTGCCAGCAGCACCCAATACAGGGAAAACACCGGGGAGCTGTTTTTT.

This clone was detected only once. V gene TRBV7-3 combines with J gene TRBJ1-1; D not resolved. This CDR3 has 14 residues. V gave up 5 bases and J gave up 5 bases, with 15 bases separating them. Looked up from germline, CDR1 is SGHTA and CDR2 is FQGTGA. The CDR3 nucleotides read TGTGCCAGCAGCCAAGGGAGTCCAGGTACTGAAGCTTTCTTT. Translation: CASSQGSPGTEAFF.

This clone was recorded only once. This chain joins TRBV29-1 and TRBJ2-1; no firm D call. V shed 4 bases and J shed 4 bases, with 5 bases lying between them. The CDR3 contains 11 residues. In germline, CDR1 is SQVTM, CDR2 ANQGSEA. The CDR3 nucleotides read TGCAGCGTTGCCCTTTACAATGAGCAGTTCTTC. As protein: CSVALYNEQFF.

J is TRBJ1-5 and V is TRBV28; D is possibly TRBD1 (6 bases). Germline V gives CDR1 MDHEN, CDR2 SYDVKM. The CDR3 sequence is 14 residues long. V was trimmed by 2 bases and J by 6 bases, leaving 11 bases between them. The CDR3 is CASSLLLGGQPQHF. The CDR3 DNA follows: TGTGCCAGCAGTTTACTCTTAGGGGGTCAGCCCCAGCATTTT.

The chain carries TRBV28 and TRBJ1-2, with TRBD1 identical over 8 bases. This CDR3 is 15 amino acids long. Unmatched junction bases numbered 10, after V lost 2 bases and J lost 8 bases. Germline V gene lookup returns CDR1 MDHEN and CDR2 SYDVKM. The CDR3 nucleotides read TGTGCCAGCAGTTTAACCTCCCGACAGGGGCGCGGCTACACCTTC. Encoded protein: CASSLTSRQGRGYTF.

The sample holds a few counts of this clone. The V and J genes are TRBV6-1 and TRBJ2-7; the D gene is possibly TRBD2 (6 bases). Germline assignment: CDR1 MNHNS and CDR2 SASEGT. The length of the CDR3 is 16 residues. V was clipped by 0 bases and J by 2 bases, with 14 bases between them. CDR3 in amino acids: CASSEAHGGQPYEQYF. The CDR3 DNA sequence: TGTGCCAGCAGTGAAGCGCACGGGGGTCAACCCTACGAGCAGTACTTC.

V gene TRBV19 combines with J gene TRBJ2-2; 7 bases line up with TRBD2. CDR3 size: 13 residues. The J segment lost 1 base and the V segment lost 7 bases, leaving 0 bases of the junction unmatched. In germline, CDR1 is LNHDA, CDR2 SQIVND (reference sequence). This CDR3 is CASTGGNTGELFF. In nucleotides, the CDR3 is TGTGCCAGTACGGGGGGGAACACCGGGGAGCTGTTTTTT. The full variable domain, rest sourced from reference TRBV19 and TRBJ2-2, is DGGITQSPKYLFRKEGQNVTLSCEQNLNHDAMYWYRQDPGQGLRLIYYSQIVNDFQKGDIAEGYSVSREKKESFPLTVTSAQKNPTAFYLCASTGGNTGELFFGEGSRLTVL.

The CDR3 sequence: CASREDRGRNTIYF. For the CDR3, the DNA is TGTGCCAGCAGAGAGGACAGGGGGCGGAACACCATATATTTT. The rearrangement links TRBV6-5 to TRBJ1-3, with 11 bases fitting TRBD1. J gave up 7 bases and V 6 bases, and 5 bases lay outside the gene matches. The CDR3 has 14 residues. The germline gives CDR1 MNHEY, CDR2 SVGAGI.

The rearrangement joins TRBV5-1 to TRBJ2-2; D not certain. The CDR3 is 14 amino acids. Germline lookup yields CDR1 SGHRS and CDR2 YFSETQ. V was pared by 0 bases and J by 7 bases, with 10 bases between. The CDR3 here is CASSLGDLFGELFF. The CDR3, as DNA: TGCGCCAGCAGCTTGGGCGACTTGTTCGGGGAGCTGTTTTTT.

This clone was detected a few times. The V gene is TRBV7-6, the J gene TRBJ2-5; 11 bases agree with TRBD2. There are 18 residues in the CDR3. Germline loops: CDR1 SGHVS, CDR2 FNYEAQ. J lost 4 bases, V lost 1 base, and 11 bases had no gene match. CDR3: CASSLVVAGGLKGETQYF. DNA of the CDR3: TGTGCCAGCAGCTTAGTAGTAGCGGGAGGGCTTAAGGGAGAGACCCAGTACTTC.

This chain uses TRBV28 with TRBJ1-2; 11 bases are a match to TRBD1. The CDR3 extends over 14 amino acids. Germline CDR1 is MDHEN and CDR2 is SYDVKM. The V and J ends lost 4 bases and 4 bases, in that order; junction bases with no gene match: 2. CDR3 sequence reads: CASSSGQGAYGYTF. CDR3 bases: TGTGCCAGCAGTTCAGGACAGGGGGCCTATGGCTACACCTTC.

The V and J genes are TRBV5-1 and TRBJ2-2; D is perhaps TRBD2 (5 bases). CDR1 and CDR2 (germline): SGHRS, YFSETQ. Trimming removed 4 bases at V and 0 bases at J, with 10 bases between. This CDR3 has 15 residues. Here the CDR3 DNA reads TGCGCCAGCAGCGCCGAGGGCGCGAACACCGGGGAGCTGTTTTTT. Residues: CASSAEGANTGELFF.

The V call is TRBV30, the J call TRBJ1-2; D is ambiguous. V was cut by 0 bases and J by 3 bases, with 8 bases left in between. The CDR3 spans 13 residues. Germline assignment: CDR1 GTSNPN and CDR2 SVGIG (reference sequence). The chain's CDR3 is CAWSVEADYGYTF. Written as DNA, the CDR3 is TGTGCCTGGAGTGTTGAGGCGGACTATGGCTACACCTTC.

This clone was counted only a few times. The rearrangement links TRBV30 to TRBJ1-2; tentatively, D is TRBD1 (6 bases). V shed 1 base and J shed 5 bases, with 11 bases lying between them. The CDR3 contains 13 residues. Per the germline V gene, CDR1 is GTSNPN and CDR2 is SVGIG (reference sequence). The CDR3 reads CAWSAGQSYGYTF. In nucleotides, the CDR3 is TGTGCCTGGAGTGCAGGACAGTCATATGGCTACACCTTC.

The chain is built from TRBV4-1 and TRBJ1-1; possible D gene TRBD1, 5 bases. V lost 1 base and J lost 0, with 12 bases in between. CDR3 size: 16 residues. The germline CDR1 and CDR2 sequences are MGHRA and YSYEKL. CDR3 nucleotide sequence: TGCGCCAGCAGCCAAGTCGAAGGGGTAATGAACACTGAAGCTTTCTTT. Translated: CASSQVEGVMNTEAFF.

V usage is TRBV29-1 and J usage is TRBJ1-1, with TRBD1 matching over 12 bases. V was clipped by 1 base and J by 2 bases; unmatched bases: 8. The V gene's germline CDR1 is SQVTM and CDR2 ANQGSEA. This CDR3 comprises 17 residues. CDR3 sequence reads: CSVEGLLGTGGNTEAFF. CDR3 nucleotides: TGCAGCGTTGAAGGTCTACTCGGGACAGGGGGCAACACTGAAGCTTTCTTT.